Listed below are T cell receptor beta chains from one sample, sequenced in a study of blood T cells in healthy people across ages. In TCRdb, the 5' RACE reads were re-called with MiXCR into one record per CDR3 protein. The sample has some 560,000 distinct CDR3 sequences; around a quarter are singletons. These data were likewise used in another study, on T cells of mothers and their children.

Material for sequencing was blood. These receptors all come from a boy younger than 10 in good health. CDR3s include the opening cysteine and the closing phenylalanine or tryptophan. The order of the fields is J gene, V gene, CDR3 protein.

>TRBJ1-5|TRBV20-1
CSAATLRGNQPQHF
>TRBJ1-1|TRBV18
CASSPLRTGNTEAFF
>TRBJ2-5|TRBV27
CASGPMTSGGQETQYF
>.|TRBV5-1
CASHRQGQGNEQFF
>TRBJ1-4|TRBV15
CATSRGGNANEKLFF
>TRBJ2-7|TRBV4-3
CASSQSGINEQYF
>TRBJ2-2|TRBV29-1
CSVGYSSGGNTGELFF
>TRBJ2-3|TRBV20-1
CSARGGGTSGTISTDAQYF
>TRBJ2-6|TRBV30
CAWGSGANVLTF
>TRBJ2-2|TRBV12-3/TRBV12-4
CASSFPGVGELFF
>TRBJ2-7|TRBV20-1
CSARGGYSYEQYF
>TRBJ1-1|TRBV27
CASSLLGMWQGHTEAFF
>TRBJ2-1|TRBV12-3/TRBV12-4
CASSRPEIVEQFF
>TRBJ2-5|TRBV5-4
CASSLRENQETQYF
>.|TRBV14
CASSQHLETQYF
>TRBJ2-5|TRBV7-2
CASSKTSGTQETQYF
>TRBJ2-5|TRBV29-1
CSVTSGSPYQETQYF
>.|TRBV7-9
CASSLETYEQYF
>TRBJ2-5|TRBV10-2
CASSAQTSETQYF
>TRBJ2-5|TRBV29-1
CSSSGEETQYF
>TRBJ2-7|TRBV6-1
CASNHGQGFYEQYF
>TRBJ2-7|TRBV12-3/TRBV12-4
CASSFVSLAGTGKYEQYF
>TRBJ2-1|TRBV9
CASSFQGATYNEQFF
>TRBJ1-2|TRBV7-8
CASILGGRGSLNYGYTF
>TRBJ1-2|TRBV12-3/TRBV12-4
CASSPRNAYGYTF
>TRBJ2-5|TRBV7-2
CASSLEGALQETQYF
>TRBJ2-7|TRBV4-3
CASSLMGLAAYEQYF
>TRBJ2-7|TRBV7-8
CASSLMVAPYEQYF
>TRBJ2-1|TRBV7-9
CASSLAPDNEQFF
>TRBJ2-5|TRBV7-2
CASSSRASAYQETQYF
>TRBJ2-2|TRBV3-1
CASSQVQSTGELFF
>TRBJ1-1|TRBV6-6
CASSPFPTAADTEAFF
>TRBJ2-7|TRBV29-1
CSVGPTSSTSSHEQYF
>TRBJ1-1|TRBV29-1
CSVIGTGVGDTEAFF
>TRBJ2-5|TRBV6-2/TRBV6-3
CASSIPGLAVSETQYF
>TRBJ2-3|TRBV12-3/TRBV12-4
CASITSGPAPHTQYF
>TRBJ2-2|TRBV6-2/TRBV6-3
CASSYWGRGGAGELFF
>TRBJ2-5|TRBV5-1
CASSLTRTGTGVHERYF
>TRBJ2-1|TRBV7-2
CASSLRERYNEQFF
>TRBJ1-5|TRBV24-1
CATSRIRDRGRGGNQPQHF
>TRBJ2-1|TRBV6-6
CAVAGRGGYNEQFF
>TRBJ1-3|TRBV10-3
CAISDRAPNTIYF
>TRBJ2-2|TRBV10-3
CAIRGGTNTGELFF
>TRBJ1-1|TRBV4-3
CASSQGSSGTEAFF
>TRBJ2-4|TRBV20-1
CSAPSGSVKNIQYF
>.|TRBV9
CASSVTSGGPNEQFF